Presented here are 3 T cell receptor beta chains from one specimen sequenced in a study of neoadjuvant anti-PD-1 for oral cavity cancer listed by TCRdb under 2021. Library method: the immunoSEQ multiplex PCR assay. TCRdb re-hosts the immuneACCESS table, in-frame sequences only. Its copies lack some clones; in the studies checked, an unresolved V gene accounts for under half of them, and the cause for the rest is not known. The sample table lists 24,000 or so clones, less than 35% of them with a count of one. Clones ranked in the top ten supply about 15% of the sample. The label giving this sample's time point can be read as: after neoadjuvant nivolumab, at surgical resection. Sequencing was performed on tumor tissue, taken after nivolumab (anti-PD-1) treatment. The receptors come from a person aged 40 to 85 with oral cavity squamous cell carcinoma.

V gene TRBV9 combines with J gene TRBJ1-1; no firm D call. V was clipped by 0 bases and J by 5 bases, with 5 bases between them. This CDR3 has 12 amino acids. CDR1 and CDR2 from the germline V gene are SGDLS and YYNGEE. The CDR3 sequence is CASSVAETEAFF. CDR3 coding DNA: TGTGCCAGCAGCGTAGCTGAGACTGAAGCTTTCTTT.

The V and J genes are TRBV6-6 and TRBJ1-3; D is undetermined. There are 13 residues in the CDR3. In germline, CDR1 is MNHNY, CDR2 SVGAGI (reference sequence). Trimming removed 8 bases at V and 0 bases at J, with 8 bases between. Here the CDR3 reads CASYIRSGNTIYF. The DNA of the CDR3 is TGTGCCAGCTATATCCGCTCTGGAAACACCATATATTTT.

The chain is built from TRBV6-6 and TRBJ1-1; D remains unclear. The CDR3 runs to 15 residues. V lost 8 bases and J lost 1, with 17 bases in between. Germline loops: CDR1 MNHNY, CDR2 SVGAGI (reference sequence). The CDR3 here is CASAKKGSRNTEAFF. CDR3 coding DNA: TGTGCCAGCGCAAAGAAAGGGTCGAGGAACACTGAAGCTTTCTTT.